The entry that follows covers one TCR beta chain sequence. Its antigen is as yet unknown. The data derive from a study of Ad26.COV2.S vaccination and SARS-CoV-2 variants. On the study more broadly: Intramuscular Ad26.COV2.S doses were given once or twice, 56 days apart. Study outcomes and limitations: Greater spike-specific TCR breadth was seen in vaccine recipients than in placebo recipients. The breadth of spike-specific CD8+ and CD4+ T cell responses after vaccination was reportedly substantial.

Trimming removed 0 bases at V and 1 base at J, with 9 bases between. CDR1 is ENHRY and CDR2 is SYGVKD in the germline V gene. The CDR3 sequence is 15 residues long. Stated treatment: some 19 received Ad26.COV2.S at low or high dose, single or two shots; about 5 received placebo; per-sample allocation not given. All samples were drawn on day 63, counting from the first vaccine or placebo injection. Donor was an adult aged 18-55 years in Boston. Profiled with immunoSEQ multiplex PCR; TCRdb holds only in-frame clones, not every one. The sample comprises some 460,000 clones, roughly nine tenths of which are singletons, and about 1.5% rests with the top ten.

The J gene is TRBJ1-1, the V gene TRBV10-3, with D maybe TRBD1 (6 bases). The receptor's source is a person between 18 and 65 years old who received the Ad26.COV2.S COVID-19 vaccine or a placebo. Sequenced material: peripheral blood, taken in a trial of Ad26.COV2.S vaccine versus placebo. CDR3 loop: CAISESTQGNTEAFF. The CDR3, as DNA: TGTGCCATCAGTGAGTCCACACAGGGGAACACTGAAGCTTTCTTT.